A single sample gave rise to the 3 T cell receptor beta chains below, sequenced in a study of blood T cell repertoires in COVID-19. Data came from immunoSEQ multiplex PCR; TCRdb stores just in-frame clones and leaves some out. The table shows about 180,000 clones, with over 75% occurring only once. Sequencing was performed on peripheral blood. Every receptor here comes from a man in his sixties with acute or convalescent COVID-19.

V and J are TRBV5-1 and TRBJ1-1, with 8 bases fitting TRBD1. This CDR3 is 17 amino acids long. Germline V gives CDR1 SGHRS, CDR2 YFSETQ. With V trimmed by 6 bases and J by 0 bases, 13 bases remained unmatched. The DNA for the CDR3 is TGCGCCAGCAACTCTGCCCTTAGACAGGGGATGAACACTGAAGCTTTCTTT. It encodes CASNSALRQGMNTEAFF.

The chain couples TRBV30 to TRBJ1-1; possible D gene TRBD1, 5 bases. The germline gives CDR1 GTSNPN, CDR2 SVGIG (reference sequence). The V and J ends lost 4 bases and 8 bases respectively, with 14 bases between them. There are 12 residues in the CDR3. Written as DNA, the CDR3 is TGTGCCTGGACACCGGGGGTATCCGAAGCTTTCTTT. It codes for CAWTPGVSEAFF.

This chain links TRBV11-2 with TRBJ2-1; D remains unclear. V gave up 0 bases and J gave up 2 bases, with 11 bases separating them. Germline V lookup: CDR1 SGHAT, CDR2 FQNNGV. This CDR3 region has 16 residues. In DNA form, the CDR3 reads TGTGCCAGCAGCTTAGAAGGTGGCGGAACCTACAATGAGCAGTTCTTC. Translation: CASSLEGGGTYNEQFF.